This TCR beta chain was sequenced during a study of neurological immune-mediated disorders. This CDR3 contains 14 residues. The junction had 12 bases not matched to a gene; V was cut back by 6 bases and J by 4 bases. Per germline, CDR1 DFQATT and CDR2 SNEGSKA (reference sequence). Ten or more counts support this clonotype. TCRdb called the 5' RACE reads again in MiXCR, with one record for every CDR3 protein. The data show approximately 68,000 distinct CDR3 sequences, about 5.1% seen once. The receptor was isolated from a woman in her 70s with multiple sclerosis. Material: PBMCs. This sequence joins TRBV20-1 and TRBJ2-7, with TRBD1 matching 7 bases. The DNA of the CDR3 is TGCAGTGCCCACCACTCGACAGGGCAGTACGAGCAGTACTTC. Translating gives CSAHHSTGQYEQYF.